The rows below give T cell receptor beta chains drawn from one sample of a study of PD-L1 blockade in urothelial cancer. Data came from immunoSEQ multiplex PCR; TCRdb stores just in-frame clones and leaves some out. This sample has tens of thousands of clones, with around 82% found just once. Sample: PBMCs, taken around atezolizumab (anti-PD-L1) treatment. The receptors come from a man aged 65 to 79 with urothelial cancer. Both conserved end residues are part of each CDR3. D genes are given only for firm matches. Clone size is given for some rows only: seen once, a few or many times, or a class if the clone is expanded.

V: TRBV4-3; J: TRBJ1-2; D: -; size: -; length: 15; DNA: TGCGCCAGCAGCCAAGATCAAGGGGTTTCATGGGGCTACACCTTC; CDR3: CASSQDQGVSWGYTF
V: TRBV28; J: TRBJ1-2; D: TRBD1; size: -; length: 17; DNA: TGTGCCAGCAGTTTAAACAGGGGGAGCCTCCTAAACTATGGCTACACCTTC; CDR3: CASSLNRGSLLNYGYTF
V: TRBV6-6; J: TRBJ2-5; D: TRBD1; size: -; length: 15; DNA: TGTGCCAGCCAAGAACAGGGGGCAGCCCAAGAGACCCAGTACTTC; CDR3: CASQEQGAAQETQYF
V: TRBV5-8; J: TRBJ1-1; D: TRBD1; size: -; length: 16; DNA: TGTGCCAGCAGCCCCCGGGACAGGGGTTTAGTCCCTGAAGCTTTCTTT; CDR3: CASSPRDRGLVPEAFF
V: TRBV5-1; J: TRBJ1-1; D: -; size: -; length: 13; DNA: TGCGCCAGCAGCCCTGCGGGGGGCTGGGTAGCTTTCTTT; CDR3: CASSPAGGWVAFF
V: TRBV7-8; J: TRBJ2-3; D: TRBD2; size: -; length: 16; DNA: TGTGCCAGCAGCTCGCGGACTAGCGGGAGTAAGGATACGCAGTATTTT; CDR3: CASSSRTSGSKDTQYF
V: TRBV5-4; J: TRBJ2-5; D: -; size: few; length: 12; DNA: TGTGCCAGCAGCGCAGATTGGGAGACCCAGTACTTC; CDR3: CASSADWETQYF
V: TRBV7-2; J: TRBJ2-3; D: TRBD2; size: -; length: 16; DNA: TGTGCCAGCAGATTTCAGGGACTAGCGGGCTCCGATACGCAGTATTTT; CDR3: CASRFQGLAGSDTQYF
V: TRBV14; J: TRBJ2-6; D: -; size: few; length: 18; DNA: TGTGCCAGCAGCCAGAGCCCGGGGGACAGCTCTGGGGCCAACGTCCTGACTTTC; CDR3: CASSQSPGDSSGANVLTF
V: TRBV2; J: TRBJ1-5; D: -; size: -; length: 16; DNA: TGTGCCAGCAGTGAAGCGCAGAGGGGGAGAGGGAAGCCCCAGCATTTT; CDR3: CASSEAQRGRGKPQHF
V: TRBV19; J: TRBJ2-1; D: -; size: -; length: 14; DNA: TGTGCCAGTAGTATCCCCAGGGTTTCTCATGAGCAGTTCTTC; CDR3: CASSIPRVSHEQFF
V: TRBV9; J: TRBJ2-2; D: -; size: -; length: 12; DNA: TGTGCCAGCAGCCCAGGCCCCGGGGAGCTGTTTTTT; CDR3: CASSPGPGELFF
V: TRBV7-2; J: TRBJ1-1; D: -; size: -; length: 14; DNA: TGTGCCAGCAGCCCCCGACGCGCGGGCACTGAAGCTTTCTTT; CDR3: CASSPRRAGTEAFF
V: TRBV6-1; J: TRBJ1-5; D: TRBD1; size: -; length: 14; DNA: TGTGCCAGCAGGGCGACAGGGGGCAATCAGCCCCAGCATTTT; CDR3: CASRATGGNQPQHF
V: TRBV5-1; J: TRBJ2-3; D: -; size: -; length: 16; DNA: TGCGCCAGCAGCGGTCGGGGTAGCGGTTACACAGATACGCAGTATTTT; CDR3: CASSGRGSGYTDTQYF
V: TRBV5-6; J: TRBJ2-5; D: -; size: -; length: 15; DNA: TGTGCCAGCAGCTTGGGGGGCAGGGCACAAGAGACCCAGTACTTC; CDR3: CASSLGGRAQETQYF
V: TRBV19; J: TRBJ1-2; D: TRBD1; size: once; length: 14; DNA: TGTGCCAGCAAACAGGGGGCTGATAACTATGGCTACACCTTC; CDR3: CASKQGADNYGYTF
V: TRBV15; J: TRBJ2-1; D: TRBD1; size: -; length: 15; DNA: TGTGCCACCAGCAGGGACAGGAACTCCTACAATGAGCAGTTCTTC; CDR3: CATSRDRNSYNEQFF
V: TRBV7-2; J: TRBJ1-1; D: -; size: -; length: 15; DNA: TGTGCCAGCAGCGCCCTTTGGTCGGCGGACACTGAAGCTTTCTTT; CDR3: CASSALWSADTEAFF
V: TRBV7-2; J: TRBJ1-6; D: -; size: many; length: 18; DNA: TGTGCCAGCAGCTTAGCTTCCGGGGGGACTTTCTATAATTCACCCCTCCACTTT; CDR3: CASSLASGGTFYNSPLHF
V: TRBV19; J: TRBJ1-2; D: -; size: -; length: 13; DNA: TGTGCCAGTAATCAGGGTCCTAACTATGGCTACACCTTC; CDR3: CASNQGPNYGYTF
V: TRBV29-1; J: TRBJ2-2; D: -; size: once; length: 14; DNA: TGCAGCGTTGTAATCGGAGCGAACACCGGGGAGCTGTTTTTT; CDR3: CSVVIGANTGELFF
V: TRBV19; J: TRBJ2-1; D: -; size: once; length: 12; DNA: TGTGCCAGCTCCCAAGGGGTGGTTGAGCAGTTCTTC; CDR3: CASSQGVVEQFF
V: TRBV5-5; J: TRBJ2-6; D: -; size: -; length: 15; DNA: TGTGCCAGCAGCTTCACATTCTCTGGGGCCAACGTCCTGACTTTC; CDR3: CASSFTFSGANVLTF
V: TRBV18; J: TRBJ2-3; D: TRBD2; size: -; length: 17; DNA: TGTGCCAGCTCACCCCCGGGAGGCCTTACGTACACAGATACGCAGTATTTT; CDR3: CASSPPGGLTYTDTQYF
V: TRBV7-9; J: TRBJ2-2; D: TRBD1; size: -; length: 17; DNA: TGTGCCAGCGGACCAGGGACAGGGATAGTTCGGGCCGGGGAGCTGTTTTTT; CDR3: CASGPGTGIVRAGELFF
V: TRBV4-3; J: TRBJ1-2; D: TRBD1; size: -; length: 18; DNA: TGCGCCAGCAGCCAAGATCTAAGGATGAGACAGGGGGCTAATGGCTACACCTTC; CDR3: CASSQDLRMRQGANGYTF
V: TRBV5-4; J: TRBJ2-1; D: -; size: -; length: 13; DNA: TGTGCCAGCAGTGGCGGGTCGCGCGATGAGCAGTTCTTC; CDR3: CASSGGSRDEQFF
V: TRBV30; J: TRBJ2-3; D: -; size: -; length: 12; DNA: TGTGCCTGGGGGCCGGGGGGCGATACGCAGTATTTT; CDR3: CAWGPGGDTQYF